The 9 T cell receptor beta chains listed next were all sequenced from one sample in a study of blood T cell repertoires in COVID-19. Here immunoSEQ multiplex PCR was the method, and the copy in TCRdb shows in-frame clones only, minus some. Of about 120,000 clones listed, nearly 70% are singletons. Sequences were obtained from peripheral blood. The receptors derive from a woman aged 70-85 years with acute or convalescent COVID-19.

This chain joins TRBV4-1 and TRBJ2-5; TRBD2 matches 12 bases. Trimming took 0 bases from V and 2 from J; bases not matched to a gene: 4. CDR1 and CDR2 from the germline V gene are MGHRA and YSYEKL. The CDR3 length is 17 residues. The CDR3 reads CASSQDTGLAGQETQYF. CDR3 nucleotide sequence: TGCGCCAGCAGCCAAGATACTGGACTAGCGGGACAAGAGACCCAGTACTTC.

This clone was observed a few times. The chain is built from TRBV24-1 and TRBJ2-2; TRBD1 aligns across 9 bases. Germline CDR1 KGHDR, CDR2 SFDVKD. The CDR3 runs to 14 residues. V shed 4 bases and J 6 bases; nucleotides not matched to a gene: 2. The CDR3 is CATSERTGAGELFF. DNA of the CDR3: TGTGCCACCAGTGAGAGGACAGGGGCCGGGGAGCTGTTTTTT.

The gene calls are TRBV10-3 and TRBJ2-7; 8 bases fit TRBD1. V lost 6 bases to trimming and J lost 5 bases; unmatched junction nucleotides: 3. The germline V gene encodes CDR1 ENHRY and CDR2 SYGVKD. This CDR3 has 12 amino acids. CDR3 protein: CAISKTGDEQYF. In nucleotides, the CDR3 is TGTGCCATCAGCAAGACAGGGGACGAGCAGTACTTC.

The CDR3 loop reads CASRPGERTDTQYF. The CDR3 DNA is TGCGCCAGCAGACCGGGGGAAAGGACAGATACGCAGTATTTT. This chain joins TRBV5-1 and TRBJ2-3, with TRBD2 as a possible D gene (6 bases). Germline CDR1 is SGHRS and CDR2 is YFSETQ. The CDR3 runs to 14 residues. With 5 bases removed from V and 3 bases from J, the gap between germline ends came to 13 bases.

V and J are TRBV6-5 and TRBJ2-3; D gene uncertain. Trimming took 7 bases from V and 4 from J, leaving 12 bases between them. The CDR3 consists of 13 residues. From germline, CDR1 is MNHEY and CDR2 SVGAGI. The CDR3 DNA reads TGTGCCAGCACCCGATCGGGTGCAGATACGCAGTATTTT. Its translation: CASTRSGADTQYF.

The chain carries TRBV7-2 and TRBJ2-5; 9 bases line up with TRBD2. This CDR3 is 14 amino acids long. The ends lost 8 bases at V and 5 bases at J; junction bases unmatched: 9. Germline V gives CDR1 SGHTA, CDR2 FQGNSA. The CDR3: CASAGGGAEETQYF. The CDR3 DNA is TGTGCCAGCGCTGGCGGGGGGGCGGAGGAGACCCAGTACTTC.

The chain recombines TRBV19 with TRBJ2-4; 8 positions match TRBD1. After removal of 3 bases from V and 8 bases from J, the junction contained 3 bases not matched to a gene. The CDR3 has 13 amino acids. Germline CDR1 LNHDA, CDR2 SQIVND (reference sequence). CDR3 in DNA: TGTGCCAGTAGTATTCAGGGGGCGGACATTCAGTACTTC. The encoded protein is CASSIQGADIQYF. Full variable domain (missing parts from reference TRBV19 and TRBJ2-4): DGGITQSPKYLFRKEGQNVTLSCEQNLNHDAMYWYRQDPGQGLRLIYYSQIVNDFQKGDIAEGYSVSREKKESFPLTVTSAQKNPTAFYLCASSIQGADIQYFGAGTRLSVL.

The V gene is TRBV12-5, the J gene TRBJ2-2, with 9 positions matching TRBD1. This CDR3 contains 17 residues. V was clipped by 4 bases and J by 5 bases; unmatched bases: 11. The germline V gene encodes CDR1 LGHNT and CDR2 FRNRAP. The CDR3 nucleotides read TGTGCTAGTGGTTCCCCACAGGGGGCGGTGGGAACCGGGGAGCTGTTTTTT. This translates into CASGSPQGAVGTGELFF.

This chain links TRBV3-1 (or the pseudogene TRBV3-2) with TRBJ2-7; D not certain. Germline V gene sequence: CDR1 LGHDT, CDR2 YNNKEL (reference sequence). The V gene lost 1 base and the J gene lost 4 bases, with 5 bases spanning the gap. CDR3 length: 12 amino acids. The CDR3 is CASSQGGYEQYF. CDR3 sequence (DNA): TGTGCCAGCAGCCAAGGCGGATACGAGCAGTACTTC.